A selection of T cell receptor beta chains follows, all from one sample in a study of T cells in localized non-small cell lung cancer. Produced via immunoSEQ multiplex PCR; TCRdb's table is partial and in-frame only. The repertoire holds about 2,600 clones, with roughly 33% as singletons. Here the sequenced sample was lung tumor tissue, taken before any cancer treatment. The receptors shown here come from a man aged 40-75 years with stage I lung adenocarcinoma. The CDR3 runs from the conserved cysteine through the conserved F or W.

v_call,cdr3_aa
TRBV15,CATSSEHSGNTIYF
TRBV9,CASRGGGPDTQYF
TRBV19,CASSPPRWGGETQYF
TRBV15,CATSRGGGQETQYF
TRBV19,CASSIVYSNQPQHF
TRBV30,CAWGRDLTDTQYF
TRBV30,CAWRTPGQEKLFF
TRBV30,CACLRHLQETQYF
TRBV19,CASSIWDRGYSNQPQHF
TRBV18,CASSASVAGAGETQYF
TRBV18,CASSPSRAQNLGEKLFF